This T cell receptor (beta chain) was observed in a study of blood T cell repertoires in COVID-19. Turning to the study itself: Specimens from acute and convalescent COVID-19 originated in the United States, Italy and Spain. In each case, the material was cDNA or gDNA derived from T cells, B-cell-depleted T cells, or PBMCs.

The ends lost 4 bases at V and 0 bases at J; junction bases unmatched: 7. The CDR3 loop spans 16 amino acids. Germline CDR1 is SGHAT and CDR2 is FQDESV (reference sequence). In the original analysis: Reference gene primers were amplified, and this amplification served to estimate nucleated cell counts. Libraries were prepared by immunoSEQ multiplex PCR; TCRdb keeps only in-frame clonotypes and omits some of them. V, J and clone size derive from that table, while D and trimming were established from the DNA sequence. This table has about 140,000 clones, 87% appearing once. The receptor was derived from a man over 45 who had recovered from COVID-19. The chain joins TRBV11-1 to TRBJ2-5; 8 bases map to TRBD1. Sequencing was performed on peripheral blood. The CDR3 spells CASSWGQEVYQETQYF. CDR3 DNA: TGTGCCAGCAGCTGGGGACAGGAAGTGTACCAAGAGACCCAGTACTTC.